This section outlines one T cell receptor beta chain sequence together with its context. Its specific antigen is unknown. Base-call qualities are not available, and no considerably larger clone is one nucleotide away. V is pared back by 4 bases and J by 0 bases, with 15 bases lying between the germline termini. The CDR3, from cysteine to phenylalanine, totals 16 residues. Only CDR3 DNA remains: 48 bases, in frame from the first base. CDR1 is given as SGHTA and CDR2 as FQGNSA, both from the germline V gene. This sample was taken from a study of T cell responses to AZD1222 COVID-19 vaccine (dated by TCRdb to the early 2020s). Describing the broader study: A total of 233 trial participants underwent TCR sequencing, of whom more than 200 had received two doses of AZD1222 and around 26 had received two doses of the MenACWY control vaccine. Trial participants were enrolled by age into 18-55, 56-69 and 70-plus year subgroups, with roughly 150, 30 and 60 TCR-sequenced participants respectively. General study outcomes and caveats: Reportedly, close to half of the unique spike-specific TCRs recognized epitopes lying outside the regions that are mutated in the B.1.351 and B.1.1.7 variants. Most participants were white British and females outnumbered males, and the authors suggested that clonal diversity may have been underestimated. The 56-69-year group was small, and its depth increase did not reach significance, likely because of low power. CD4 TCRs associated with the vaccine covered the entire spike protein, and the dominant responses were in regions 160-218 and 743-854. Because no day 14 peak-response samples were available, repertoires were characterized only after the peak T cell response. After two AZD1222 doses, both the breadth and the depth of spike-specific TCRs were significantly higher than at day 0 and than in MenACWY recipients. Conclusions about previously exposed vaccinees are limited, since just a handful of AZD1222 recipients were seropositive for SARS-CoV-2 at baseline.

The CDR3 regions of human TCRbeta chains were analyzed by immunosequencing. On the study's bioinformatics: Repertoire TCRs were checked for matches against a reference library of SARS-CoV-2-specific TCRs that had been generated using the MIRA antigen-specificity platform. Breadth was defined as the fraction of unique TCRs that were SARS-CoV-2-associated, and depth was defined as the fraction of total T cells that were SARS-CoV-2-associated. Using the MIRA data, each spike-specific TCR was mapped to the spike region that the TCR reacts to and placed in a CD4 or CD8 class. Log10-transformed breadth and depth values were compared by one-way ANOVA with Sidak's multiple comparisons tests. In its TCRdb copy, this immuneACCESS table keeps in-frame sequences only and misses some clones. Where compared with another copy, unresolved V genes explain less than half of these, and the others have no known cause. D and trimming were read from the DNA, whereas the V and J calls and clone size are those reported in that table. This sample comprises 150,000 or so clones, around 88% of them detected only once. 3% to 4% of the sample rests with the top ten.

The label giving this sample's time point can be read as: baseline before first vaccination. In the paper's terms, the treatment or condition label means: meningococcal conjugate vaccine given as trial control. Vaccinee samples came from UK trials COV001 and COV002, including a single-blind randomized controlled phase 2/3 trial of AZD1222 (ChAdOx1 nCoV-19) in healthy adults. For TCRbeta chain sequencing, PBMC samples from trial participants were taken at day 0 and at day 28 after the second dose. This sample comprised peripheral blood, obtained on day 0 of MenACWY control vaccination. The V gene is TRBV7-2 and the J gene is TRBJ1-1; the D gene is unclear. The source is an adult in good health. The CDR3 region has the sequence CASSSRLGTLNTEAFF. The DNA sequence is TGTGCCAGCAGCTCGAGGCTTGGCACCTTGAACACTGAAGCTTTCTTT.